This passage covers 3 T cell receptor beta chains from one sample sequenced in a study of control samples from healthy donors and cancer patients. Repertoires were generated with immunoSEQ multiplex PCR, while TCRdb's copy carries only in-frame clones and drops some. The data contain under 80,000 clones, less than 95% of them seen just once; the ten biggest clones take up more than 5.5%. Sequencing input: blood. These receptors all stem from a woman in her forties in good health.

This chain uses TRBV6-1 with TRBJ1-1, with D perhaps TRBD1 (6 bases). Trimming took off 2 bases at V and 1 base at J, with 11 bases between the two ends. In germline, CDR1 is MNHNS, CDR2 SASEGT. The CDR3 is 15 amino acids. CDR3 sequence: CASSEQTGWNTEAFF. The CDR3 DNA is TGTGCCAGCAGTGAACAGACAGGCTGGAACACTGAAGCTTTCTTT.

The rearrangement joins TRBV3-1 (or the pseudogene TRBV3-2) to TRBJ2-7; 9 nucleotides align to TRBD2. Looked up from germline, CDR1 is LGHDT and CDR2 is YNNKEL (reference sequence). The CDR3 contains 15 residues. After removal of 4 bases from V and 7 bases from J, the junction contained 11 bases not matched to a gene. The CDR3 loop reads CASSPLLAGVNEQYF. CDR3 DNA sequence: TGTGCCAGCAGCCCCCTCTTAGCGGGAGTTAATGAGCAGTACTTC.

The rearrangement links TRBV5-1 to TRBJ2-5, with D perhaps matching TRBD1 or TRBD2 (6 bases each). The CDR3 spans 13 residues. Trimming took 5 bases from V and 5 from J, leaving 13 bases between them. CDR1 SGHRS and CDR2 YFSETQ come from the germline V gene. In nucleotides, the CDR3 is TGCGCCAGCAGTAATGGGGGGCCGGAGACCCAGTACTTC. Translating it yields CASSNGGPETQYF.